This T cell receptor (beta chain) was identified during a study of shared clonotypes between healthy human individuals. Findings and caveats of the study: Among four donors, approximately 5% of naive CD4 clonotypes were found in common.

Measured with immunoSEQ multiplex PCR; TCRdb has only the in-frame clones, and not every one. The data show over 1.4 million clones, around 95% seen once. The CDR3 consists of 18 residues. Germline values: CDR1 SGDLS, CDR2 YYNGEE. Deletions cut 3 bases from V and 3 bases from J, with 22 bases between. Turning to this clone: Antigen: not known.

The receptor was isolated from a man aged 25-40 years in good health. V is TRBV9 and J is TRBJ2-1, with TRBD1 as a possible D gene (5 bases). Sequencing was done on a sample of naive CD4+ T cells sorted from blood. Sample subset: CD45RA+ positively selected. CDR3 residues: CASSARVGKRRNYNEQFF. The CDR3 DNA reads TGTGCCAGCAGCGCCAGGGTGGGAAAACGACGCAACTACAATGAGCAGTTCTTC.